The T cell receptor (beta chain) described here comes from a study of T cells in Graves' hyperthyroidism and ophthalmopathy. Study results and caveats: Ophthalmopathy, as predicted by the model, came a median 6.5 months after the prediction.

The table lists this clonotype with many counts. As yet, its antigen is unknown. Amplified TCR beta CDR3 regions came from RNA transcripts. The primer set for the first-round RT-PCR of the TCR CDR3 was HTBI. One entry per CDR3 protein, called by TCRdb with MiXCR from the multiplex PCR reads. The sample has about 200,000 distinct CDR3 sequences, roughly 17% seen once. Germline V gene data show CDR1 as SGHDT and CDR2 as YYEEEE. The length of the CDR3 is 13 residues. Trimming stripped 5 bases from V and 8 bases from J, with 16 bases between. Sequenced material: blood. V is TRBV5-6 and J is TRBJ1-2; D perhaps matches TRBD1 (6 bases). The sequence was obtained from a woman aged 45-59 years with Graves' hyperthyroidism. DNA for the CDR3: TGTGCCAGCAGGCGGACAGAGCCAAAGGGCTACACCTTC. Its translation: CASRRTEPKGYTF.